Shown below are 32 T cell receptor beta chains from a single sample sequenced in a study of beta chain features in type 1 diabetes. Overall study results and limits: Among all four CD4+ subsets, Type 1 diabetes patients had TCRB CDR3s that were moderately but significantly shorter.

These receptors are not linked to any known antigen. Expressed TCRB transcripts were sequenced after all isolated RNA was converted to cDNA. Clones were read by immunoSEQ multiplex PCR, and TCRdb kept only the in-frame ones, dropping some. This sample has more than 150,000 clones, with 9% to 10% found just once. The sequenced material came from central memory CD4+ T cells from blood. These receptors originate from a woman younger than 45 with type 1 diabetes.

A few counts support this clone. This chain connects TRBV30 to TRBJ1-5, with 9 bases identical to TRBD1. The germline V gene has CDR1 GTSNPN and CDR2 SVGIG (reference sequence). The CDR3 totals 15 residues. V lost 5 bases, J lost 5 bases, and 10 bases stayed unmatched. CDR3 loop: CAWAYGQGRYQPQHF. The CDR3 DNA is TGTGCCTGGGCCTATGGACAGGGGAGGTATCAGCCCCAGCATTTT.

V is TRBV30 and J is TRBJ1-2; 7 bases map to TRBD1. Unmatched junction bases numbered 8, after V lost 0 bases and J lost 4 bases. The CDR3 contains 15 residues. CDR1 is GTSNPN, CDR2 SVGIG, per germline (reference sequence). The CDR3, as DNA: TGTGCCTGGAGTGTCACCGGACAGGCCATCTATGGCTACACCTTC. Translation: CAWSVTGQAIYGYTF.

The chain employs TRBV30 and TRBJ2-3, with D tentatively TRBD1 (5 bases). The CDR3 sequence is 14 residues long. Germline assignment: CDR1 GTSNPN and CDR2 SVGIG (reference sequence). V was trimmed by 4 bases and J by 2 bases, leaving 13 bases between them. This chain's CDR3 is CAWTIGVATDTQYF. The CDR3 bases are TGTGCCTGGACCATAGGGGTAGCCACAGATACGCAGTATTTT.

This sequence joins TRBV6-5 and TRBJ2-7, with TRBD1 identical over 10 bases. Germline CDR1 reads MNHEY; CDR2 reads SVGAGI. V lost 6 bases and J lost 3; bases outside the gene matches: 8. This CDR3 comprises 15 residues. Here the CDR3 reads CASSRAGQGLYEQYF. The CDR3 DNA reads as TGTGCCAGCAGCCGCGCGGGACAGGGGCTCTACGAGCAGTACTTC.

This clone was seen once. A much larger clone sits a single nucleotide away, making a read error possible. V is TRBV25-1 and J is TRBJ2-5; 8 bases match TRBD1. The DNA end is more similar to TRBJ2-7, so the J call may be wrong. This CDR3 is built from 11 residues. Per the germline V gene, CDR1 is MGHDK and CDR2 is SYGVNS. The CDR3 here is CAIGQGYEQYF. In DNA, the CDR3 is TGTGCCATCGGACAGGGCTACGAGCAGTACTTC.

This clone was seen more than once but under ten times. As DNA, the CDR3 is TGTGCCAGCAGCTTAAGGCCAGGGAATGGCTACACCTTC. Protein sequence: CASSLRPGNGYTF. This chain joins TRBV7-3 and TRBJ1-2; D is perhaps TRBD1 (5 bases). Between the trimmed V and J ends, which lost 1 base and 6 bases, there was a span of 9 bases. The CDR3 is made up of 13 amino acids. Germline V CDR1 and CDR2: SGHTA, FQGTGA.

This clone was counted a few times. This sequence joins TRBV5-4 and TRBJ2-2; TRBD2 matches at 8 bases. Germline V gene lookup returns CDR1 SGHNT and CDR2 YYREEE (reference sequence). The CDR3 is 15 residues long. The V gene end was trimmed by 2 bases and the J gene end by 4 bases; junction bases not matched to a gene: 4. CDR3 amino acids: CASSFGTSRTGELFF. The CDR3 region has the DNA TGTGCCAGCAGCTTCGGGACTAGTCGCACCGGGGAGCTGTTTTTT.

This clone was seen only a few times. Other DNA sequences of this sample code for an identical CDR3. The gene calls are TRBV27 and TRBJ2-5, with 8 bases aligning to TRBD2. Germline loops: CDR1 MNHEY, CDR2 SMNVEV (reference sequence). The CDR3 totals 13 residues. V lost 3 bases and J lost 4; bases outside the gene matches: 1. The CDR3 reads CASSFREGETQYF. CDR3 bases: TGTGCCAGCAGTTTCCGGGAGGGAGAGACCCAGTACTTC.

The CDR3 region is CSVGGGGYGYTF. CDR3 nucleotides: TGCAGCGTGGGGGGGGGAGGCTATGGCTACACCTTC. V usage is TRBV29-1 and J usage is TRBJ1-2; tentatively, D is TRBD1 (5 bases). CDR1 and CDR2 from the germline V gene are SQVTM and ANQGSEA. This CDR3 is built from 12 residues. V was shortened by 6 bases and J by 4 bases, with 12 bases between the two germline ends.

This CDR3 reads CASSPTSGRAKSYEQYF. CDR3 DNA sequence: TGTGCCAGCAGCCCTACTAGCGGGAGGGCCAAATCCTACGAGCAGTACTTC. This sequence joins TRBV7-8 and TRBJ2-7, with TRBD2 identical over 13 bases. The CDR3 loop spans 17 amino acids. The V segment lost 5 bases and the J segment 1 base; nucleotides outside the gene matches: 8. CDR1 SGHVS and CDR2 FQNEAQ come from the germline V gene.

J is TRBJ2-1 and V is TRBV7-6, with 10 bases aligning to TRBD2. Trimming cost V 2 bases and J 8 bases; bases outside gene matches: 9. In germline, CDR1 is SGHVS, CDR2 FNYEAQ. This CDR3 spans 16 amino acids. The CDR3 nucleotides are TGTGCCAGCAGCTTACTGGCTAGCGGGAGTGGAGATGAGCAGTTCTTC. Encoded protein: CASSLLASGSGDEQFF.

V is TRBV6-5 and J is TRBJ1-1; D is uncertain. In germline, CDR1 is MNHEY, CDR2 SVGAGI. The V and J ends lost 6 bases and 7 bases respectively, with 12 bases between them. The CDR3 loop spans 12 amino acids. This CDR3 reads CASRSNRNEAFF. DNA of the CDR3: TGTGCCAGCAGATCAAACAGAAATGAAGCTTTCTTT.

This clone was recorded a few times. The chain is built from TRBV19 and TRBJ2-1; no definite D call. V was cut by 5 bases and J by 0 bases, with 5 bases left in between. Germline CDR1 reads LNHDA; CDR2 reads SQIVND (reference sequence). This CDR3 is built from 13 residues. The CDR3 DNA reads TGTGCCAGTAGTGTCCACTCCTACAATGAGCAGTTCTTC. This sequence encodes CASSVHSYNEQFF.

The chain is built from TRBV28 and TRBJ1-5; tentatively, D is TRBD1 (6 bases). Trimming removed 7 bases at V and 4 bases at J, with 17 bases between. Germline assignment: CDR1 MDHEN and CDR2 SYDVKM. The CDR3 contains 15 residues. CDR3 sequence (DNA): TGTGCCAGCAATGACTGGGGGCAGGGGAATCAGCCCCAGCATTTT. It is translated as CASNDWGQGNQPQHF.

The V and J genes are TRBV10-3 and TRBJ2-3; tentative D call: TRBD1 (5 bases). This CDR3 contains 14 residues. Germline lookup yields CDR1 ENHRY and CDR2 SYGVKD. Trimming stripped 7 bases from V and 4 bases from J, with 15 bases between. In DNA, the CDR3 is TGTGCCATCACGGCGGACACCTCATCAGATACGCAGTATTTT. The encoded protein is CAITADTSSDTQYF.

The J gene is TRBJ2-1, the V gene TRBV2; 10 bases align to TRBD2. CDR1 and CDR2 (germline): SNHLY, FYNNEI. The V and J ends lost 6 bases and 9 bases, in that order; junction bases with no gene match: 11. The CDR3 is 15 residues long. In DNA form, the CDR3 reads TGTGCCAGCAGCGACCGCAGCGGGAGGGCCCTTGAGCAGTTCTTC. Its protein product is CASSDRSGRALEQFF.

This clone was seen a handful of times. The J gene is TRBJ1-5, the V gene TRBV18, with a tentative D call TRBD1 (6 bases). The germline gives CDR1 KGHSH, CDR2 LQKENI. This CDR3 comprises 15 residues. Between the trimmed V and J ends, which lost 2 bases and 2 bases, there was a span of 10 bases. CDR3 DNA: TGTGCCAGCTCACCAAGAGGGGGGGGCAATCAGCCCCAGCATTTT. It translates to CASSPRGGGNQPQHF.

The chain uses TRBV19 and TRBJ2-1; the match to TRBD2 covers 12 bases. With 4 bases clipped from V and 4 bases from J, the junction kept 5 bases outside the gene matches. The CDR3 spans 16 residues. The germline gives CDR1 LNHDA, CDR2 SQIVND (reference sequence). The CDR3 region has the DNA TGTGCCAGTAGTAAAAGACTAGCGGGAGAATACAATGAGCAGTTCTTC. Translating it yields CASSKRLAGEYNEQFF.

The gene calls are TRBV7-9 and TRBJ1-1; D possibly corresponds to TRBD1 (5 bases). V gave up 6 bases and J gave up 3 bases, with 11 bases separating them. Germline CDR1 and CDR2: SEHNR and FQNEAQ (reference sequence). The CDR3 covers 13 residues. The CDR3 DNA reads as TGTGCCAGCAGATCTGCAGGGTACACTGAAGCTTTCTTT. Translated: CASRSAGYTEAFF.

Here the CDR3 DNA reads TGCAGCGTTGAGCCCCAGGGGACAGATACGCAGTATTTT. Translation gives CSVEPQGTDTQYF. The V gene is TRBV29-1, the J gene TRBJ2-3; tentatively, D is TRBD1 (6 bases). This CDR3 is built from 13 residues. The germline CDR1 and CDR2 sequences are SQVTM and ANQGSEA. Trimming cost V 3 bases and J 3 bases, with 10 bases left between them.

This clone was counted between two and nine times. The chain couples TRBV28 to TRBJ2-7; D not certain. V shed 5 bases and J shed 2 bases, with 10 bases lying between them. There are 13 residues in the CDR3. CDR1 and CDR2 (germline): MDHEN, SYDVKM. CDR3 in DNA: TGTGCCAGCAGTGTATCCCCAACCTACGAGCAGTACTTC. Translated: CASSVSPTYEQYF.

This clone has a handful of counts. The DNA of the CDR3 is TGTGCCACCAGCCCGAGCAGGGGTCTCGAGCAGTACTTC. Protein: CATSPSRGLEQYF. The gene calls are TRBV15 and TRBJ2-7, with D possibly being TRBD1 (6 bases). The CDR3 is 13 amino acids. V lost 5 bases to trimming and J lost 6 bases, with 14 bases between them. The germline V gene has CDR1 LNHNV and CDR2 YYDKDF (reference sequence).

This rearrangement joins TRBV4-2 to TRBJ2-2, with TRBD2 matching over 9 bases. The germline V gene has CDR1 LGHNA and CDR2 YNFKEQ. The CDR3 loop spans 16 amino acids. V gave up 4 bases and J gave up 4 bases; unmatched junction bases: 7. Written as DNA, the CDR3 is TGTGCCAGCAGCCGAAGTAGCGGGAGACGCACCGGGGAGCTGTTTTTT. Translated, it gives CASSRSSGRRTGELFF.

The chain uses TRBV28 and TRBJ1-5; perhaps TRBD1 as D (5 bases). CDR1 MDHEN and CDR2 SYDVKM come from the germline V gene. Trimming shortened V by 4 bases and J by 5 bases, and 15 bases separated the two germline ends. The length of the CDR3 is 15 residues. CDR3 in amino acids: CASSSPPGGDQPQHF. CDR3 nucleotide sequence: TGTGCCAGCAGTTCCCCCCCGGGGGGGGATCAGCCCCAGCATTTT. Full variable domain (outside the CDR3, taken from reference TRBV28 and TRBJ1-5): DVKVTQSSRYLVKRTGEKVFLECVQDMDHENMFWYRQDPGLGLRLIYFSYDVKMKEKGDIPEGYSVSREKKERFSLILESASTNQTSMYLCASSSPPGGDQPQHFGDGTRLSIL.

This clone occurred a few times. The chain combines TRBV27 with TRBJ2-1; D may be TRBD2 (5 bases). Germline CDR1 MNHEY, CDR2 SMNVEV (reference sequence). CDR3 length equals 15 residues. V was trimmed by 9 bases and J by 1 base, leaving 16 bases between them. The CDR3 sequence: CARDLFTRSYNEQFF. CDR3 sequence (DNA): TGTGCCAGGGACTTGTTTACACGGTCCTACAATGAGCAGTTCTTC.

This clone showed up just a few times. The chain has TRBV5-1 and TRBJ2-2; 9 bases align to TRBD1. Germline trimming cut 1 base from V and 1 base from J; bases unmatched to any gene: 11. The CDR3 is 19 residues long. CDR1 and CDR2 (germline): SGHRS, YFSETQ. The chain's CDR3 is CASSLKGQGAAGNTGELFF. Here the CDR3 DNA reads TGCGCCAGCAGCTTGAAGGGACAGGGAGCAGCGGGGAACACCGGGGAGCTGTTTTTT.

This clone occurred a few times. DNA for the CDR3: TGTGCCAGCAGCCTCATTGGAATAGCCGACACAGATACGCAGTATTTT. The encoded protein is CASSLIGIADTDTQYF. The rearrangement joins TRBV7-3 to TRBJ2-3; D is unresolved. Germline V CDR1 and CDR2: SGHTA, FQGTGA. The CDR3 is 16 residues long. The V end was cut by 5 bases, the J end by 2 bases, with 17 bases between. Using reference TRBV7-3 and TRBJ2-3 for the parts outside the CDR3, the full variable domain is GAGVSQTPSNKVTEKGKYVELRCDPISGHTALYWYRQSLGQGPEFLIYFQGTGAADDSGLPNDRFFAVRPEGSVSTLKIQRTERGDSAVYLCASSLIGIADTDTQYFGPGTRLTVL.

The V gene is TRBV7-9, the J gene TRBJ2-4; maybe TRBD2 (5 bases). This CDR3 is 15 amino acids long. Trimming cost V 2 bases and J 0 bases, with 8 bases left between them. From germline, CDR1 is SEHNR and CDR2 FQNEAQ (reference sequence). Written as DNA, the CDR3 is TGTGCCAGCAGCTTATCGGCGGGAGCCAAAAACATTCAGTACTTC. As protein: CASSLSAGAKNIQYF. The full variable domain, with the rest looked up from reference TRBV7-9 and TRBJ2-4, is DTGVSQNPRHKITKRGQNVTFRCDPISEHNRLYWYRQTLGQGPEFLTYFQNEAQLEKSRLLSDRFSAERPKGSFSTLEIQRTEQGDSAMYLCASSLSAGAKNIQYFGAGTRLSVL.

This rearrangement joins TRBV11-2 to TRBJ2-5, with 14 bases lining up with TRBD2. The J segment lost 5 bases and the V segment lost 5 bases, leaving 4 bases of the junction unmatched. This CDR3 region has 15 residues. Germline CDR1 and CDR2: SGHAT and FQNNGV. CDR3 protein: CASSARTSGGETQYF. As DNA, the CDR3 is TGTGCCAGCAGCGCCCGGACTAGCGGGGGGGAGACCCAGTACTTC.

This clone was counted between two and nine times. The genes are TRBV6-5 and TRBJ1-2; the match to TRBD1 covers 8 bases. Germline V lookup: CDR1 MNHEY, CDR2 SVGAGI. This CDR3 contains 14 residues. J was trimmed by 6 bases and V by 6 bases; bases with no gene match: 9. As DNA, the CDR3 is TGTGCCAGCAGAGTCAGGACAGGGTTCGATGGCTACACCTTC. Amino acid sequence: CASRVRTGFDGYTF.

This clone was counted between two and nine times. This sequence joins TRBV30 and TRBJ1-5; no reliable D call. Trimming removed 2 bases from V and 7 bases from J, with 12 bases in between. The CDR3 covers 13 residues. Germline V gene data show CDR1 as GTSNPN and CDR2 as SVGIG (reference sequence). The DNA of the CDR3 is TGTGCCTGGAGTAGCAGTTCGGGACAGCCCCAGCATTTT. It specifies CAWSSSSGQPQHF.

In this sample, this clone turned up a few times. The V and J genes are TRBV5-4 and TRBJ1-2; TRBD1 might be the D (6 bases). Germline lookup yields CDR1 SGHNT and CDR2 YYREEE (reference sequence). The CDR3 contains 15 residues. V dropped 4 bases and J dropped 4 bases, with 17 bases sitting between them. CDR3 region: CASSQDQGTLYGYTF. CDR3 in DNA: TGTGCCAGCAGCCAAGATCAGGGGACCCTCTATGGCTACACCTTC.